This TCR beta chain was captured by sequencing in a study of Graves' ophthalmopathy and Graves' hyperthyroidism. This CDR3 spans 15 amino acids. From germline, CDR1 is SNHLY and CDR2 FYNNEI. Losses at the gene ends were 7 bases for V and 3 bases for J; bases not matched to a gene: 11. As diagnostic evidence, clinical symptoms, serum thyroxine, TRAb, thyroid ultrasound and orbital computed tomography were relied upon. Note on this clonotype: Its specificity is unknown.

Regarding the study as a whole: Prediction of ophthalmopathy progression reached roughly 70% sensitivity and 72% to 80% specificity.

As the template, RNA transcripts were used to amplify TCR beta CDR3 regions. RT-PCR was first run with HTBI primers, then multiplex PCR in a second round. TCRdb itself ran the multiplex PCR reads through MiXCR, one entry per CDR3 protein. The sample consists of hundreds of thousands of distinct CDR3 sequences, around 40% of them appearing once. Material: peripheral blood. V is TRBV2 and J is TRBJ1-1; 7 positions match TRBD1. The receptor comes from an adult man with Graves' ophthalmopathy. CDR3 protein: CASNKKSGGDTEAFF. For the CDR3, the DNA is TGTGCCAGCAACAAAAAATCAGGGGGAGACACTGAAGCTTTCTTT.